This T cell receptor (beta chain) was captured by sequencing in a study of T cell responses to AZD1222 COVID-19 vaccine. Study-level results: Unmutated variant regions reportedly attract nearly half of all spike-specific TCRs. Researchers took repertoire samples only after the peak T cell response had come.

Concerning this clone itself: What it recognizes is unknown.

This CDR3 region has 13 residues. V lost 8 bases, J lost 4 bases, and 11 bases lay in between. Second-dose groups at about 4 or about 12 weeks were pooled. TCRdb keeps only in-frame clones here, not all; method: immunoSEQ multiplex PCR. The table has about 270,000 clones, about 94% seen once. The clonotype comes from an adult who received the AZD1222 COVID-19 vaccine. The J gene is TRBJ2-2, the V gene TRBV12-3 or TRBV12-4, with a tentative D call TRBD1 (6 bases). The sequenced sample was peripheral blood, obtained 28 days after the second AZD1222 dose. The CDR3 region has the DNA TGTGCCAGCCGCAGGGGACCCACCGGGGAGCTGTTTTTT. Translated, it gives CASRRGPTGELFF.